This TCR beta chain was captured by sequencing in a study of blood T cell repertoires in COVID-19 (dated by TCRdb to about 2020). About the full investigation: Samples covering the acute and convalescent phases of COVID-19 were provided by collaborators in the United States, Italy and Spain. The material from the prospective study consisted of cDNA or gDNA derived from T cells, B-cell-depleted T cells, or PBMCs. Subjects who had been exposed to COVID-19, were actively infected with it, or had recovered from it provided the deeply sampled blood TCRbeta repertoires that made up the dataset. The repertoires were made available in a free public database intended to serve as a resource for research on the immune response to SARS-CoV-2. Samples were obtained from the ongoing ImmuneRACE study (first 160 participants) and from 1,200 or so subjects provided by 6 global collaborators. The sample metadata nearly always contained a de-identified subject ID, COVID-19 status, age in years and sex. Where available, HLA class I and class II types were obtained from metadata supplied by the sample provider rather than from assay-based typing. What the work shows at the level of the full study, not this receptor alone: The quantity of clinical and demographic metadata differed by source and by participant and was supplied without curation.

About this clone: It has no known antigen specificity. Base quality data are lacking; no much larger clone is found one base away.

Deletion took 0 bases off V and 4 bases off J, with a span of 13 bases between the germline ends. The CDR3, cysteine through phenylalanine, is 15 amino acids long. Just CDR3 DNA is preserved here, 45 bases in frame from base 1. For CDR1 and CDR2, the germline V gene lists SGHDT and YYEEEE. Whole blood was collected in K2EDTA tubes by collaborating institutions according to the institutions' own protocols. For TCRbeta analysis, collaborators shipped samples as frozen whole blood, isolated PBMCs, or DNA extracted from either of those sample types. The immunoSEQ Assay, a bias-controlled multiplex PCR, was used to amplify TCRbeta CDR3 regions from genomic DNA. For the original study's pipeline: The number of nucleated cells in each sample was estimated by amplification of reference gene primers within the assay. Sequence reads were collapsed and filtered to measure the absolute abundance of every unique TCRbeta CDR3 rearrangement. For each sample, productive Simpson clonality was calculated as the square root of Simpson's diversity index across productive rearrangements. Sourced from immuneACCESS, this table was stored by TCRdb with only in-frame sequences that have V and J called. A share of the clones is absent; for the studies checked, an unresolved V gene accounts for under half, and the remainder has no known explanation. V and J calls and clone size are given by that table; D and trimming were obtained from the DNA. This sample comprises just over 95,000 clones, over 80% of them detected only once. About 20% of the sample is in the top ten clones.

This clonotype was obtained from a man older than 75 with acute or convalescent COVID-19. This receptor chain uses TRBV5-6 and TRBJ1-1, with no reliable assignment of the D segment. Sequencing used peripheral blood. The encoded CDR3 is CASSLGLLPVTEAFF. The DNA sequence reads TGTGCCAGCAGCTTGGGTCTACTCCCCGTCACTGAAGCTTTCTTT.